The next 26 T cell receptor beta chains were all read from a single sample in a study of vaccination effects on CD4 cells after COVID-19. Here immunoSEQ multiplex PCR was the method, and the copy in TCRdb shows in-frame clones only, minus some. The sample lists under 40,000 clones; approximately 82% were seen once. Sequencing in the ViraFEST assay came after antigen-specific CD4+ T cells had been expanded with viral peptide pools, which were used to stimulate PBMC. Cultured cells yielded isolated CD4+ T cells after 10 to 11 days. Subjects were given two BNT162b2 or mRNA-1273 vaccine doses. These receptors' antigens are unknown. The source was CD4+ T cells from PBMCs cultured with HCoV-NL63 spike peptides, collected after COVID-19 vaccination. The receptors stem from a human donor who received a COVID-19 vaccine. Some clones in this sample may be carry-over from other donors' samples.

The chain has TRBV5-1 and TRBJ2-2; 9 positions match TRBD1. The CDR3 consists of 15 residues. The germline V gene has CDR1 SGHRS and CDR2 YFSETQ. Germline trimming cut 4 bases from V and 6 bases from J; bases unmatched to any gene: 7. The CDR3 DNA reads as TGCGCCAGCAGCCCTCTGGACAGGGGTCCCGGGGAGCTGTTTTTT. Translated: CASSPLDRGPGELFF.

The DNA of the CDR3 is TGTGCCAGCAGCTTGGGGGTAGGCACCGGGGAGCTGTTTTTT. This sequence encodes CASSLGVGTGELFF. The chain joins TRBV5-6 to TRBJ2-2; D is unresolved. There are 14 residues in the CDR3. Germline assignment: CDR1 SGHDT and CDR2 YYEEEE. V shed 0 bases and J shed 4 bases, with 7 bases lying between them. Full variable domain (outside the CDR3, taken from reference TRBV5-6 and TRBJ2-2): DAGVTQSPTHLIKTRGQQVTLRCSPKSGHDTVSWYQQALGQGPQFIFQYYEEEERQRGNFPDRFSGHQFPNYSSELNVNALLLGDSALYLCASSLGVGTGELFFGEGSRLTVL.

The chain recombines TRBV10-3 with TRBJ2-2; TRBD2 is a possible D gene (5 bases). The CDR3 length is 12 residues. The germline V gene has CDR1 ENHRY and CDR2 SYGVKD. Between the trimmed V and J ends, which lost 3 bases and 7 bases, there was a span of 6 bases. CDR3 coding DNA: TGTGCCATCAGTGACGCGGGCGGGGAGCTGTTTTTT. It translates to CAISDAGGELFF.

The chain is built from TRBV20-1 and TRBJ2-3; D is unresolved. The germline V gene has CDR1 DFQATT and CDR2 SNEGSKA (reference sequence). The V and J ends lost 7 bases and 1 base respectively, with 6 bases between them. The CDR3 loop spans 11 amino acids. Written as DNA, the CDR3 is TGCAGTGGAATTCGCACAGATACGCAGTATTTT. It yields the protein CSGIRTDTQYF.

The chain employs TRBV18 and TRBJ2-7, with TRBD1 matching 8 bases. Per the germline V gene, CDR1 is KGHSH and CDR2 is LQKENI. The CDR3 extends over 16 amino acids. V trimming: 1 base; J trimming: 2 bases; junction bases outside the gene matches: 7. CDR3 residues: CASSPLPSTGAYEQYV. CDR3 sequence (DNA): TGTGCCAGCTCACCACTCCCTTCGACAGGGGCCTACGAGCAGTACGTC.

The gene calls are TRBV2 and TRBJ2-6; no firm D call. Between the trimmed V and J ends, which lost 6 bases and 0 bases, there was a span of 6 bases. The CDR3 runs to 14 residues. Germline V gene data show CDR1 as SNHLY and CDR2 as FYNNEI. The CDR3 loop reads CASRANSGANVLTF. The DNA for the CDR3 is TGTGCCAGCAGGGCCAACTCTGGGGCCAACGTCCTGACTTTC.

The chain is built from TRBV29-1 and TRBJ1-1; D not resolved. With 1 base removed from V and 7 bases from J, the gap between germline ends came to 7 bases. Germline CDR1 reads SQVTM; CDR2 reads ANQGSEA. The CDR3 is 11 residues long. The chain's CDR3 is CSVEVADEAFF. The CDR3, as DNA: TGCAGCGTTGAAGTGGCGGATGAAGCTTTCTTT.

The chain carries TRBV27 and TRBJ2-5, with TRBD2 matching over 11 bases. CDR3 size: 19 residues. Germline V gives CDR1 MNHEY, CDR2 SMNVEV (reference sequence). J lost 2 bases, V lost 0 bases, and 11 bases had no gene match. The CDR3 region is CASSLSLASGGPRQETQYF. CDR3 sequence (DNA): TGTGCCAGCAGTTTATCGTTGGCTAGCGGGGGGCCCAGACAAGAGACCCAGTACTTC.

For the CDR3, the DNA is TGTGCCAGCAGTTCACAGGCCAAATACGAGCAGTACGTC. This sequence encodes CASSSQAKYEQYV. The rearrangement joins TRBV6-2 or TRBV6-3 to TRBJ2-7; D is perhaps TRBD1 (5 bases). Between the trimmed V and J ends, which lost 4 bases and 4 bases, there was a span of 11 bases. From germline, CDR1 is MNHEY and CDR2 SVGEGT. This CDR3 contains 13 residues.

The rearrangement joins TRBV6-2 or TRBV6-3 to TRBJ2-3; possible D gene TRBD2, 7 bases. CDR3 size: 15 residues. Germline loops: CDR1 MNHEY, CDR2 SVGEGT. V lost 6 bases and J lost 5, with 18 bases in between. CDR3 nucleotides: TGTGCCAGCAGCCGGTGGGGGGGGGCCGGAGATACGCAGTATTTT. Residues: CASSRWGGAGDTQYF.

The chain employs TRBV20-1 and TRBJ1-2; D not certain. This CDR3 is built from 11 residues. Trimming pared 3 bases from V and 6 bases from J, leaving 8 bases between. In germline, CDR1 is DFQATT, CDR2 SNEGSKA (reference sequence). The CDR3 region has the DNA TGCAGTGCTAGTCCGGGCGATGGCTACACCTTC. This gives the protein CSASPGDGYTF.

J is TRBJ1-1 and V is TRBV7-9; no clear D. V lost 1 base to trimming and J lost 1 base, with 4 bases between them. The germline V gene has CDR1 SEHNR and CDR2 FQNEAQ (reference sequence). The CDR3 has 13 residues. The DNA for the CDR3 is TGTGCCAGCAGCTTAGGAGCGAACACTGAAGCTTTCTTT. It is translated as CASSLGANTEAFF.

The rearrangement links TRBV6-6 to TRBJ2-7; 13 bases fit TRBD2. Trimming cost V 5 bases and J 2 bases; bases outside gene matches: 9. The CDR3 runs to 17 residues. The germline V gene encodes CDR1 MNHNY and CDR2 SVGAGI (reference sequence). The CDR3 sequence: CASSPRTGTSGTYEQYV. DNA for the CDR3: TGTGCCAGCAGTCCGCGCACCGGGACTAGCGGGACCTACGAGCAGTACGTC.

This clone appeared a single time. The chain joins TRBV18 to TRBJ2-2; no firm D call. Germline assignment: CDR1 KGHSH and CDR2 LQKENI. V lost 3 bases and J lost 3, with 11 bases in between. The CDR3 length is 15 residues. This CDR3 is CASSPRQADTGELFF. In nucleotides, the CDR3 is TGTGCCAGCTCACCGCGGCAGGCCGACACCGGGGAGCTGTTTTTT.

This CDR3 is CASSPPGTGDETQYF. Here the CDR3 DNA reads TGTGCCAGCAGCCCCCCCGGGACAGGGGATGAGACCCAGTACTTC. V is TRBV3-1 (or the pseudogene TRBV3-2) and J is TRBJ2-5, with 10 bases aligning to TRBD1. Germline CDR1 LGHDT, CDR2 YNNKEL (reference sequence). V lost 4 bases, J lost 5 bases, and 7 bases stayed unmatched. The CDR3 totals 15 residues.

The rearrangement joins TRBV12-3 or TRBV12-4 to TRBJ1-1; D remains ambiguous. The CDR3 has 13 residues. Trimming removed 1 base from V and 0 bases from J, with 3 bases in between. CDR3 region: CASSLGLNTEAFF. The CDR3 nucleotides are TGTGCCAGCAGTTTAGGGCTGAACACTGAAGCTTTCTTT.

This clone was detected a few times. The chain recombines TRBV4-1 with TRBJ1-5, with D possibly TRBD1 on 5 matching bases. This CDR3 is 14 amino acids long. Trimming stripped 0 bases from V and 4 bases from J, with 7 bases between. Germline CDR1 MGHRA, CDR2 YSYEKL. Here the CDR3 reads CASSQERGNQPQHF. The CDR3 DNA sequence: TGCGCCAGCAGCCAAGAGAGGGGAAATCAGCCCCAGCATTTT.

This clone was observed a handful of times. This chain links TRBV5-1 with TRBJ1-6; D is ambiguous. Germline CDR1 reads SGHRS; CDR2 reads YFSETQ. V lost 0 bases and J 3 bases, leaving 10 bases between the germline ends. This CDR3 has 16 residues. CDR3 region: CASSLGLSGYNSPLHF. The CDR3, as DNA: TGCGCCAGCAGCTTGGGGTTGTCGGGCTATAATTCACCCCTCCACTTT.

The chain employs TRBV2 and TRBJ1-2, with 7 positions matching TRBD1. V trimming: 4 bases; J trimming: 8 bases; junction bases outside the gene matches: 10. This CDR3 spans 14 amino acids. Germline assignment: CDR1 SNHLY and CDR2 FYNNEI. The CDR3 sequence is CASSAQHRGRGYTF. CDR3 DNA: TGTGCCAGCAGTGCCCAACACAGGGGACGAGGCTACACCTTC.

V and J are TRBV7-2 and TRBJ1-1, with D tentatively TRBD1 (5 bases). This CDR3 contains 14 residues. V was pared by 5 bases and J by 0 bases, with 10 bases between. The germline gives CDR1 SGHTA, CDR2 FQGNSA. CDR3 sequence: CASSQPTVNTEAFF. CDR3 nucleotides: TGTGCCAGCAGCCAGCCGACAGTGAACACTGAAGCTTTCTTT.

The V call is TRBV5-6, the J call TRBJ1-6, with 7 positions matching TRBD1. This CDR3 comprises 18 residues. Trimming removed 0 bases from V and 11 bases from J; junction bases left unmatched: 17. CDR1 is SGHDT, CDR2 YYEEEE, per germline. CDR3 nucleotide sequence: TGTGCCAGCAGCTTGGAATATGAGGCGCGACAGGGTCACGCACCCCTCCACTTT. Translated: CASSLEYEARQGHAPLHF.

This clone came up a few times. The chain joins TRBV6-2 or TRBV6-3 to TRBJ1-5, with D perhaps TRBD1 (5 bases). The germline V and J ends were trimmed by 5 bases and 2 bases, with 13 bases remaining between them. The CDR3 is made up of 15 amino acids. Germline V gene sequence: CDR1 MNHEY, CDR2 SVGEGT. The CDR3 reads CASSGGGGGNQPQHF. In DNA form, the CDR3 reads TGTGCCAGCAGTGGCGGGGGGGGAGGCAATCAGCCCCAGCATTTT.

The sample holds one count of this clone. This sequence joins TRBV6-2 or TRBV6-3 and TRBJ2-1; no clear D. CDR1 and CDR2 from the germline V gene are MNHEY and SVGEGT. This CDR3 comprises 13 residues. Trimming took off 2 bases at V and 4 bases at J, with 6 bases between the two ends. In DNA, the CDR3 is TGTGCCAGCAGTTACGTGGGGTACAATGAGCAGTTCTTC. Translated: CASSYVGYNEQFF.

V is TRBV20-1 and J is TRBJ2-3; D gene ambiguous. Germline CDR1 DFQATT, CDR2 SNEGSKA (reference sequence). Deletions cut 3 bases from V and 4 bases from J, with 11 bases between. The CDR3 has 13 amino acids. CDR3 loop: CSASRGSADTQYF. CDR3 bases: TGCAGTGCTAGTAGAGGTTCCGCAGATACGCAGTATTTT.

The chain's CDR3 is CASSLGTIQYF. DNA of the CDR3: TGTGCCAGCAGCTTAGGGACAATTCAGTATTTT. The chain couples TRBV7-3 to TRBJ2-3; possible D gene TRBD1, 6 bases. The CDR3 runs to 11 residues. V was trimmed by 2 bases and J by 12 bases, leaving 9 bases between them. Germline values: CDR1 SGHTA, CDR2 FQGTGA.

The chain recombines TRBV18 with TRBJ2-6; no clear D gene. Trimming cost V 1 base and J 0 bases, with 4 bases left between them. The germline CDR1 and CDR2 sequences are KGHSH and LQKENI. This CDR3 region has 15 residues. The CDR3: CASSPQVSGANVLTF. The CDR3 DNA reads TGTGCCAGCTCACCACAGGTCTCTGGGGCCAACGTCCTGACTTTC.